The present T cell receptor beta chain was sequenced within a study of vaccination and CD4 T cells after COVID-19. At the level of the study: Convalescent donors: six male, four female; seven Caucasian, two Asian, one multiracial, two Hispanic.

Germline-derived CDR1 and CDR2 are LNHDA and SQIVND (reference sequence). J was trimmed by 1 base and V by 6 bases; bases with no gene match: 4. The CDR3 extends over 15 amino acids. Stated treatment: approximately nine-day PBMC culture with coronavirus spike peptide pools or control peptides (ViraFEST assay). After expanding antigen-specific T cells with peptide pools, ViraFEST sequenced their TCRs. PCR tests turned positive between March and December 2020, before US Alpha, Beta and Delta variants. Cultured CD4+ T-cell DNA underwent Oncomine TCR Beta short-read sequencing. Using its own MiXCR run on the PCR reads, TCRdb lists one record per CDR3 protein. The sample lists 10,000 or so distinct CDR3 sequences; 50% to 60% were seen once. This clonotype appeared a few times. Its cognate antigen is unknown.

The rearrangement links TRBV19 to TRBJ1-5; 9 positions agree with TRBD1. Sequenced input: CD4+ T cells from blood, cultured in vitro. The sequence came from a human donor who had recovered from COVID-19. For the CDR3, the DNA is TGTGCCAGTAGCCAGACAGGGGGGAGCAATCAGCCCCAGCATTTT. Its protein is CASSQTGGSNQPQHF.